This TCR beta chain appears in the sequencing data of a study of blood T cell repertoires in COVID-19. For the study at large: Specimens from acute and convalescent COVID-19 originated in the United States, Italy and Spain. From T cells, B-cell-depleted T cells, or PBMCs came the material, which was cDNA or gDNA.

Germline lookup yields CDR1 LGHNA and CDR2 YSLEER. There are 13 residues in the CDR3. Original analysis: Scientists estimated how many nucleated cells there were by amplifying reference gene primers. Profiled with immunoSEQ multiplex PCR; TCRdb holds only in-frame clones, not every one. The V and J calls and clone size were taken over from that table, and D and trimming were inferred from the DNA. The table lists around 80,000 clones, 88% of them singletons, with roughly 4.8% in the top ten. This clone was observed a handful of times. At one end, the junction sequence differs from germline, possibly due to a read error.

Sequenced: peripheral blood. The chain employs TRBV4-3 and TRBJ1-6, with 8 bases aligning to TRBD1. This receptor was identified in a woman older than 75 with acute or convalescent COVID-19. The CDR3 DNA sequence: TGCGCCAGCAGCCAAAACGCCGGGACAGGCGTACTTTTT. Protein sequence: CASSQNAGTGVLF.